This TCR beta chain was sequenced for a study of cytotoxic CD8 clonotypes in ibrutinib-treated CLL. The intended depth for sequencing was 1 in 200,000 to 1 in 1 million T cells. The table came from immunoSEQ multiplex PCR; TCRdb's copy has only in-frame clones and leaves some out. The table lists 15,000 to 20,000 clones, 65% to 70% of them singletons. General study points: Rare overall, public clonotypes shrank or held steady under therapy.

The CDR3 has 14 amino acids. Germline CDR1 and CDR2: SEHNR and FQNEAQ (reference sequence). V lost 6 bases and J lost 5, with 17 bases in between. This clone has more than one count but fewer than ten. Its antigen is not known. Specimen: PBMCs, collected before ibrutinib treatment. V is TRBV7-9 and J is TRBJ2-7, with D perhaps TRBD1 or TRBD2 (5 bases each). This receptor was taken from a human donor with chronic lymphocytic leukemia. This CDR3 reads CASSRSGTGDEQYF. In DNA form, the CDR3 reads TGTGCCAGCAGTCGTTCAGGGACCGGGGACGAGCAGTACTTC.